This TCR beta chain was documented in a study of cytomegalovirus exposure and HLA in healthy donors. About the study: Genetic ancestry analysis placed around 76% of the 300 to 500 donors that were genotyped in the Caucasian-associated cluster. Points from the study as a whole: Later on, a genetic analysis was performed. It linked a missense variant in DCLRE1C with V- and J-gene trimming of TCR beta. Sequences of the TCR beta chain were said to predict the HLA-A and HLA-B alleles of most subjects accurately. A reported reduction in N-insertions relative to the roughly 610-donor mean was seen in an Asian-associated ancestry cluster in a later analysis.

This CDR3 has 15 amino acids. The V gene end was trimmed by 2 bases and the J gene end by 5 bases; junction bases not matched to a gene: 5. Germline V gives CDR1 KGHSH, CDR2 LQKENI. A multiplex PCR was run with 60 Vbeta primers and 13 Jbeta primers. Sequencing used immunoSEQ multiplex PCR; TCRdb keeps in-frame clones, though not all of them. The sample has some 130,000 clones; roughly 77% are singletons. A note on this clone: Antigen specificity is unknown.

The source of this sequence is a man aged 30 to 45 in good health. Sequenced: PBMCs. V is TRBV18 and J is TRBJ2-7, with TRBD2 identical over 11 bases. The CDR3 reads CASSPTSGRRNEQYF. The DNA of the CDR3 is TGTGCCAGCTCACCAACTAGCGGGAGACGGAACGAGCAGTACTTC.